These 21 T cell receptor beta chains share one sample of origin, sequenced in a study of prognosis after radiotherapy for stage I lung cancer. Multiplex PCR in two rounds served to amplify TCR beta CDR3 from genomic DNA. Gene-specific primers for each TRBV and TRBJ gene drove first-round PCR. TCRdb itself ran the multiplex PCR reads through MiXCR, one entry per CDR3 protein. The repertoire holds about 31,000 distinct CDR3 sequences, with about 42% as singletons. The starting material was PBMCs, obtained before or after stereotactic body radiation therapy (not recorded which). These receptors all come from a donor of 50 years or more with non-small cell lung cancer.

This clonotype has at least ten counts. The rearrangement joins TRBV6-5 to TRBJ2-1; 9 bases align to TRBD2. J gave up 0 bases and V 4 bases, and 7 bases lay outside the gene matches. In germline, CDR1 is MNHEY, CDR2 SVGAGI. The CDR3 consists of 17 residues. The chain's CDR3 is CASSSSGASSSYNEQFF. CDR3 in DNA: TGTGCCAGCAGTTCTAGCGGGGCCTCTAGCTCCTACAATGAGCAGTTCTTC.

This chain joins TRBV25-1 and TRBJ1-4; 9 bases are a match to TRBD1. The CDR3 is 17 amino acids. V lost 2 bases to trimming and J lost 8 bases; unmatched junction nucleotides: 12. The germline gives CDR1 MGHDK, CDR2 SYGVNS. CDR3 sequence (DNA): TGTGCCAGCAGTGAAGAACGAGCGGGACAGGGTGGGGAAAAACTGTTTTTT. Protein: CASSEERAGQGGEKLFF.

This rearrangement joins TRBV20-1 to TRBJ2-7; 10 bases fit TRBD2. The V gene end was trimmed by 4 bases and the J gene end by 3 bases; junction bases not matched to a gene: 9. CDR3 length: 15 residues. Germline assignment: CDR1 DFQATT and CDR2 SNEGSKA (reference sequence). The chain's CDR3 is CSAITSGKLNYEQYF. DNA for the CDR3: TGCAGTGCTATAACTAGCGGGAAGTTGAACTACGAGCAGTACTTC.

The chain uses TRBV6-2 or TRBV6-3 and TRBJ1-6; D is unresolved. Germline V CDR1 and CDR2: MNHEY, SVGEGT. The CDR3 totals 17 residues. V lost 1 base to trimming and J lost 3 bases, with 13 bases between them. Written as DNA, the CDR3 is TGTGCCAGCAGTTACTGTTCCCGAGGGTGCTATAATTCACCCCTCCACTTT. Encoded protein: CASSYCSRGCYNSPLHF.

The rearrangement joins TRBV13 to TRBJ1-3; no clear D. CDR3 length: 14 amino acids. Germline V lookup: CDR1 PRHDT, CDR2 FYEKMQ (reference sequence). Trimming pared 6 bases from V and 1 base from J, leaving 10 bases between. The CDR3 protein is CASSFIFSGNTIYF. The CDR3 DNA sequence: TGTGCCAGCAGTTTTATTTTTTCTGGAAACACCATATATTTT.

This clonotype is judged medium-sized. V is TRBV6-4 and J is TRBJ2-7, with 8 bases matching TRBD1. From germline, CDR1 is MRHNA and CDR2 SNTAGT. The CDR3 runs 15 residues. V was pared by 3 bases and J by 3 bases, with 7 bases of the junction left unmatched. The CDR3 here is CASSDGGQDIYEQYF. The CDR3 DNA reads TGTGCCAGCAGTGATGGGGGACAGGACATCTACGAGCAGTACTTC.

This chain connects TRBV11-2 to TRBJ2-2; D uncertain. The ends were cut back, 1 base at V and 7 bases at J, with 10 bases in the middle. Germline values: CDR1 SGHAT, CDR2 FQNNGV. The CDR3 is 14 residues long. CDR3 sequence: CASSLVGDNGELFF. The CDR3 DNA is TGTGCCAGCAGCTTAGTTGGGGATAACGGGGAGCTGTTTTTT. The whole variable domain, remainder taken from reference TRBV11-2 and TRBJ2-2, is EAGVAQSPRYKIIEKRQSVAFWCNPISGHATLYWYQQILGQGPKLLIQFQNNGVVDDSQLPKDRFSAERLKGVDSTLKIQPAKLEDSAVYLCASSLVGDNGELFFGEGSRLTVL.

The rearrangement uses TRBV6-2 or TRBV6-3 and TRBJ1-5; TRBD1 matches 9 bases. CDR3 size: 15 residues. With 5 bases clipped from V and 6 bases from J, the junction kept 8 bases outside the gene matches. CDR1 is MNHEY and CDR2 is SVGEGT in the germline V gene. CDR3 loop: CASSTRTGAGQPQHF. The CDR3 DNA follows: TGTGCCAGCAGTACACGGACAGGGGCGGGTCAGCCCCAGCATTTT.

This clonotype was counted ten times or more. V usage is TRBV7-3 and J usage is TRBJ2-3; TRBD1 matches at 9 bases. Germline trimming cut 0 bases from V and 7 bases from J; bases unmatched to any gene: 11. The CDR3 runs 17 residues. CDR1 is SGHTA and CDR2 is FQGTGA in the germline V gene. As DNA, the CDR3 is TGTGCCAGCAGCTTAACAGGAGTCCCGGGACAGGGAAATACGCAGTATTTT. Translating gives CASSLTGVPGQGNTQYF. Full variable domain (remainder filled in from reference TRBV7-3 and TRBJ2-3): GAGVSQTPSNKVTEKGKYVELRCDPISGHTALYWYRQSLGQGPEFLIYFQGTGAADDSGLPNDRFFAVRPEGSVSTLKIQRTERGDSAVYLCASSLTGVPGQGNTQYFGPGTRLTVL.

Only one count was recorded for this clonotype. This chain joins TRBV5-1 and TRBJ2-2; possible D gene TRBD1, 6 bases. Germline CDR1 reads SGHRS; CDR2 reads YFSETQ. The V and J ends lost 4 bases and 5 bases respectively, with 18 bases between them. CDR3 length: 16 residues. CDR3 amino acids: CASSRRRGTPTGELFF. As DNA, the CDR3 is TGCGCCAGCAGCCGCCGAAGGGGGACACCGACCGGGGAGCTGTTTTTT.

This clonotype has ten or more counts. This sequence joins TRBV11-3 and TRBJ2-2; D perhaps matches TRBD1 (5 bases). The germline CDR1 and CDR2 sequences are SGHNT and YENEEA. V lost 5 bases, J lost 3 bases, and 19 bases lay in between. The CDR3 length is 17 residues. CDR3 coding DNA: TGTGCCAGCAGCCCAGAAACCCCAGACAGCTACACCGGGGAGCTGTTTTTT. Amino acid sequence: CASSPETPDSYTGELFF.

The table lists this clonotype with many counts. The V gene is TRBV7-9, the J gene TRBJ2-4; TRBD1 matches 9 bases. The CDR3 sequence is 12 residues long. J lost 7 bases, V lost 6 bases, and 1 base had no gene match. CDR1 and CDR2 from the germline V gene are SEHNR and FQNEAQ (reference sequence). The CDR3 coding sequence is TGTGCCAGCAGAGGGACAGGGAACATTCAGTACTTC. Its translation is CASRGTGNIQYF.

This clonotype is categorized as medium-sized (0.01 to 0.1%). The rearrangement uses TRBV5-1 and TRBJ1-6; 9 bases agree with TRBD1. CDR1 is SGHRS, CDR2 YFSETQ, per germline. The ends lost 4 bases at V and 7 bases at J; junction bases unmatched: 12. The CDR3 totals 17 residues. CDR3 amino acids: CASSRTGTGQRNSPLHF. DNA for the CDR3: TGCGCCAGCAGCAGGACCGGGACAGGGCAGAGGAATTCACCCCTCCACTTT.

This clonotype has a count of ten or more. The J gene is TRBJ2-7, the V gene TRBV9, with 7 bases identical to TRBD1. The CDR3 spans 15 residues. Germline V gene lookup returns CDR1 SGDLS and CDR2 YYNGEE. V gave up 4 bases and J gave up 0 bases; unmatched junction bases: 7. CDR3: CASSRDRAPSYEQYF. In DNA form, the CDR3 reads TGTGCCAGCAGCCGTGACAGGGCGCCCTCCTACGAGCAGTACTTC.

J is TRBJ2-7 and V is TRBV7-2; 12 bases are shared with TRBD2. In germline, CDR1 is SGHTA, CDR2 FQGNSA. V dropped 5 bases and J dropped 3; count of bases not matched to a gene: 14. The CDR3 totals 18 residues. The CDR3 reads CASSIGTSGPQWVYEQYF. CDR3 nucleotides: TGTGCCAGCAGCATCGGGACTAGCGGGCCTCAATGGGTCTACGAGCAGTACTTC.

On this clonotype: A read error likely explains this, since a far larger clone differs by one base. The chain has TRBV6-1 and TRBJ1-6; D not resolved. The V end was cut by 5 bases, the J end by 0 bases, with 14 bases between. This CDR3 comprises 17 residues. Germline V gives CDR1 MNHNS, CDR2 SASEGT. The CDR3 bases are TGTGCCAGCAGTTACAACAGTGGGAGCTCCTATAATTCACCCCTCCACTTT. Its protein is CASSYNSGSSYNSPLHF.

This clonotype was recorded many times. The chain combines TRBV25-1 with TRBJ1-1; the D gene is possibly TRBD1 (5 bases). The CDR3 is 15 amino acids. V was pared by 6 bases and J by 1 base, with 15 bases between. Germline V CDR1 and CDR2: MGHDK, SYGVNS. CDR3 loop: CASRWGGLSNTEAFF. CDR3 nucleotide sequence: TGTGCCAGCAGATGGGGGGGACTCTCGAACACTGAAGCTTTCTTT. Full variable domain (missing parts from reference TRBV25-1 and TRBJ1-1): EADIYQTPRYLVIGTGKKITLECSQTMGHDKMYWYQQDPGMELHLIHYSYGVNSTEKGDLSSESTVSRIRTEHFPLTLESARPSHTSQYLCASRWGGLSNTEAFFGQGTRLTVV.

This clonotype was counted at least ten times. J is TRBJ1-2 and V is TRBV7-2, with no clear D. This CDR3 is 13 amino acids long. Germline V lookup: CDR1 SGHTA, CDR2 FQGNSA. The V end was cut by 2 bases, the J end by 4 bases, with 8 bases between. As DNA, the CDR3 is TGTGCCAGCAGCTTATTATGGTCCTATGGCTACACCTTC. This encodes CASSLLWSYGYTF.

This clonotype was seen many times. The rearrangement uses TRBV6-5 and TRBJ1-2; perhaps TRBD1 as D (5 bases). The germline V and J ends were trimmed by 0 bases and 4 bases, with 12 bases remaining between them. CDR1 MNHEY and CDR2 SVGAGI come from the germline V gene. This CDR3 contains 15 residues. The CDR3 nucleotides read TGTGCCAGCAGTTACTCGACCGGGGGAAGCTATGGCTACACCTTC. Amino acids: CASSYSTGGSYGYTF.

This clonotype is termed large. The chain is built from TRBV6-1 and TRBJ2-7; D may match TRBD1 or TRBD2 (5 bases each). The CDR3 runs 16 residues. Per germline, CDR1 MNHNS and CDR2 SASEGT. Trimming removed 8 bases from V and 4 bases from J, with 24 bases in between. Written as DNA, the CDR3 is TGTGCCAGCGCCCTGACCCCGGAAAGTGGGGGATACGAGCAGTACTTC. This translates into CASALTPESGGYEQYF.

This clonotype appeared many times. The gene calls are TRBV4-1 and TRBJ2-7; D might be TRBD1 (6 bases). Trimming pared 1 base from V and 3 bases from J, leaving 10 bases between. CDR3 length equals 14 residues. Germline V CDR1 and CDR2: MGHRA, YSYEKL. CDR3 bases: TGCGCCAGCAGCCAAGGGACAGCTAGCTACGAGCAGTACTTC. Translating gives CASSQGTASYEQYF.